The 30 T cell receptor beta chains below all came from one sample that was sequenced in a study of neoadjuvant nivolumab and ipilimumab in lung cancer. Sequencing used immunoSEQ multiplex PCR; TCRdb keeps in-frame clones, though not all of them. The sample lists 25,000 to 35,000 clones, 83% occurring once. The sequenced sample was tumor tissue, obtained after neoadjuvant nivolumab, alone or with ipilimumab, at or shortly before surgery. These TCRs come from an adult with non-small cell lung cancer.

The gene calls are TRBV28 and TRBJ2-7, with D maybe TRBD1 (6 bases). Germline V CDR1 and CDR2: MDHEN, SYDVKM. This CDR3 comprises 14 residues. The V end lost 2 bases, the J end lost 1 base, and 9 bases lay between the germline ends. The DNA of the CDR3 is TGTGCCAGCAGTTTAGGACAGCCTTCCTACGAGCAGTACTTC. Translating gives CASSLGQPSYEQYF.

The chain links TRBV6-5 to TRBJ2-1; D unresolved. V was trimmed by 3 bases and J by 3 bases, leaving 9 bases between them. CDR1 is MNHEY, CDR2 SVGAGI, per germline. CDR3 size: 14 residues. The DNA for the CDR3 is TGTGCCAGCAGTTATGGTTACTACTACAATGAGCAGTTCTTC. As protein: CASSYGYYYNEQFF.

The count of this clone is one. The chain is built from TRBV5-1 and TRBJ2-1, with 7 positions matching TRBD1. Looked up from germline, CDR1 is SGHRS and CDR2 is YFSETQ. The V segment lost 4 bases and the J segment 7 bases; nucleotides outside the gene matches: 14. This CDR3 comprises 16 residues. Here the CDR3 reads CASSAPGQKRLNEQFF. CDR3 nucleotide sequence: TGCGCCAGCAGCGCCCCGGGACAGAAGAGGTTGAATGAGCAGTTCTTC.

The gene calls are TRBV6-5 and TRBJ2-5; 8 nucleotides line up with TRBD2. CDR1 is MNHEY and CDR2 is SVGAGI in the germline V gene. CDR3 size: 13 residues. J gave up 5 bases and V 6 bases, and 5 bases lay outside the gene matches. CDR3 DNA: TGTGCCAGCAGGACGGGGGGGGTGGAGACCCAGTACTTC. Its protein product is CASRTGGVETQYF.

The chain carries TRBV7-2 and TRBJ1-2; 7 bases map to TRBD1. J gave up 7 bases and V 3 bases, and 8 bases lay outside the gene matches. Germline assignment: CDR1 SGHTA and CDR2 FQGNSA. This CDR3 is 14 amino acids long. The CDR3 DNA reads as TGTGCCAGCAGCTTTCAGGGGGTGTCGGGTGGCTACACCTTC. Translated: CASSFQGVSGGYTF.

This clone was picked up one time. The chain carries TRBV5-4 and TRBJ2-5; no clear D gene. CDR1 is SGHNT and CDR2 is YYREEE in the germline V gene (reference sequence). The CDR3 contains 13 residues. V was clipped by 2 bases and J by 4 bases, with 9 bases between them. The CDR3 here is CASSFSGVETQYF. The CDR3 bases are TGTGCCAGCAGCTTTAGTGGAGTAGAGACCCAGTACTTC.

The chain combines TRBV30 with TRBJ1-1, with D tentatively TRBD1 (5 bases). The CDR3 is 13 amino acids. V lost 2 bases and J lost 1, with 8 bases in between. Germline CDR1 reads GTSNPN; CDR2 reads SVGIG (reference sequence). The CDR3 region has the DNA TGTGCCTGGAGTCAAACAGGGAACACTGAAGCTTTCTTT. Amino acids: CAWSQTGNTEAFF.

CDR3 nucleotides: TGTGCCAGCAGCCCCGGACAGTCCGACACTGAAGCTTTCTTT. As protein: CASSPGQSDTEAFF. The V and J genes are TRBV7-9 and TRBJ1-1, with a weak D call TRBD1 (6 bases). This CDR3 has 14 amino acids. The ends were cut back, 5 bases at V and 3 bases at J, with 13 bases in the middle. Germline CDR1 is SEHNR and CDR2 is FQNEAQ (reference sequence).

The genes are TRBV19 and TRBJ2-3; D assignment may be TRBD1 or TRBD2 (5 bases each). CDR3 size: 14 residues. CDR1 LNHDA and CDR2 SQIVND come from the germline V gene (reference sequence). V lost 8 bases and J 5 bases, leaving 17 bases between the germline ends. As DNA, the CDR3 is TGTGCCAGTCGCCCTTGGGGGAGTAAAGATACGCAGTATTTT. Translated, it gives CASRPWGSKDTQYF. Full variable domain (remainder filled in from reference TRBV19 and TRBJ2-3): DGGITQSPKYLFRKEGQNVTLSCEQNLNHDAMYWYRQDPGQGLRLIYYSQIVNDFQKGDIAEGYSVSREKKESFPLTVTSAQKNPTAFYLCASRPWGSKDTQYFGPGTRLTVL.

The rearrangement uses TRBV2 and TRBJ2-3; perhaps TRBD1 as D (5 bases). The germline CDR1 and CDR2 sequences are SNHLY and FYNNEI. The CDR3 contains 15 residues. V dropped 5 bases and J dropped 0 bases, with 12 bases sitting between them. The DNA of the CDR3 is TGTGCCAGCAGTCCCAGACAGAGTAGCACAGATACGCAGTATTTT. It specifies CASSPRQSSTDTQYF.

The chain has TRBV6-5 and TRBJ1-1; 7 bases align to TRBD1. The ends lost 2 bases at V and 3 bases at J; junction bases unmatched: 9. The CDR3 extends over 16 amino acids. The germline V gene encodes CDR1 MNHEY and CDR2 SVGAGI. CDR3 amino acids: CASSYVAGGRYTEAFF. The DNA of the CDR3 is TGTGCCAGCAGTTACGTGGCAGGGGGAAGGTACACTGAAGCTTTCTTT.

CDR3 loop: CASSRPGALGDTIYF. For the CDR3, the DNA is TGTGCCAGCAGCCGGCCAGGGGCCCTGGGTGACACCATATATTTT. The gene calls are TRBV5-5 and TRBJ1-3; D is possibly TRBD1 (6 bases). CDR3 length: 15 residues. V dropped 4 bases and J dropped 8 bases, with 19 bases sitting between them. Per the germline V gene, CDR1 is SGHKS and CDR2 is YYEKEE (reference sequence). Full variable domain (outside the CDR3, taken from reference TRBV5-5 and TRBJ1-3): DAGVTQSPTHLIKTRGQQVTLRCSPISGHKSVSWYQQVLGQGPQFIFQYYEKEERGRGNFPDRFSARQFPNYSSELNVNALLLGDSALYLCASSRPGALGDTIYFGEGSWLTVV.

V gene TRBV9 combines with J gene TRBJ1-2, with a tentative D call TRBD1 (5 bases). CDR1 and CDR2 (germline): SGDLS, YYNGEE. The CDR3 spans 15 residues. V gave up 0 bases and J gave up 4 bases, with 13 bases separating them. The DNA of the CDR3 is TGTGCCAGCAGCGTAGGCTCGGGGGAAGGCTATGGCTACACCTTC. It specifies CASSVGSGEGYGYTF.

The chain joins TRBV9 to TRBJ2-6; a weak D match, TRBD1 (6 bases). Trimming cost V 0 bases and J 0 bases, with 16 bases left between them. The CDR3 totals 19 residues. The V gene's germline CDR1 is SGDLS and CDR2 YYNGEE. CDR3: CASSVGTFTGYSGANVLTF. CDR3 sequence (DNA): TGTGCCAGCAGCGTAGGCACATTCACAGGGTACTCTGGGGCCAACGTCCTGACTTTC. Drawing the rest from reference TRBV9 and TRBJ2-6, the complete variable domain is DSGVTQTPKHLITATGQRVTLRCSPRSGDLSVYWYQQSLDQGLQFLIQYYNGEERAKGNILERFSAQQFPDLHSELNLSSLELGDSALYFCASSVGTFTGYSGANVLTFGAGSRLTVL.

This clone has just one count. The rearrangement joins TRBV2 to TRBJ2-7; a weak D match, TRBD2 (5 bases). Between the trimmed V and J ends, which lost 6 bases and 1 base, there was a span of 7 bases. The CDR3 has 12 residues. Germline V lookup: CDR1 SNHLY, CDR2 FYNNEI. CDR3 nucleotides: TGTGCCAGCAGCGGGGAGTCCTACGAGCAGTACTTC. Translating gives CASSGESYEQYF.

The V and J genes are TRBV5-4 and TRBJ2-7; 7 nucleotides line up with TRBD1. Unmatched junction bases numbered 3, after V lost 0 bases and J lost 6 bases. The germline V gene has CDR1 SGHNT and CDR2 YYREEE (reference sequence). The length of the CDR3 is 13 residues. The CDR3 coding sequence is TGTGCCAGCAGCTTGGGACAGGGAGCCGAGCAGTACTTC. Its translation: CASSLGQGAEQYF.

V is TRBV7-6 and J is TRBJ1-4; 7 bases fit TRBD1. Germline values: CDR1 SGHVS, CDR2 FNYEAQ. This CDR3 has 14 amino acids. J was trimmed by 4 bases and V by 1 base; bases with no gene match: 0. The CDR3 DNA is TGTGCCAGCAGCTTAGGACAGGGTAATGAAAAACTGTTTTTT. It encodes CASSLGQGNEKLFF.

V and J are TRBV9 and TRBJ2-2; D might be TRBD2 (5 bases). The CDR3 loop spans 16 amino acids. The germline V and J ends were trimmed by 0 bases and 4 bases, with 13 bases remaining between them. CDR1 is SGDLS, CDR2 YYNGEE, per germline. CDR3 bases: TGTGCCAGCAGCGTAGCTACGGGGTCCCTCACCGGGGAGCTGTTTTTT. Translation gives CASSVATGSLTGELFF.

The CDR3, as DNA: TGTGCCAGCACCCGAGTGTCCGGGACAGTCAATCAGCCCCAGCATTTT. It codes for CASTRVSGTVNQPQHF. The V and J genes are TRBV6-6 and TRBJ1-5, with TRBD1 matching 7 bases. The CDR3 covers 16 residues. V lost 7 bases and J lost 3; bases outside the gene matches: 12. From germline, CDR1 is MNHNY and CDR2 SVGAGI (reference sequence).

The chain carries TRBV29-1 and TRBJ1-2; 8 nucleotides agree with TRBD1. The CDR3 is 14 residues long. Per germline, CDR1 SQVTM and CDR2 ANQGSEA. V was pared by 4 bases and J by 4 bases, with 8 bases of the junction left unmatched. The CDR3 coding sequence is TGCAGCGTTGCTGGGACAGGTCTCGTCTATGGCTACACCTTC. It codes for CSVAGTGLVYGYTF.

This chain joins TRBV10-3 and TRBJ2-3, with 8 bases that match TRBD1. Losses at the gene ends were 7 bases for V and 0 bases for J; bases not matched to a gene: 3. This CDR3 has 14 residues. Germline-derived CDR1 and CDR2 are ENHRY and SYGVKD. CDR3 sequence (DNA): TGTGCCATCAAACGACAGGGGAGCACAGATACGCAGTATTTT. Protein: CAIKRQGSTDTQYF.

This clone was recorded only once. The rearrangement links TRBV27 to TRBJ1-5; 9 nucleotides agree with TRBD1. Germline CDR1 and CDR2: MNHEY and SMNVEV (reference sequence). This CDR3 comprises 15 residues. V lost 6 bases and J lost 5; bases outside the gene matches: 8. For the CDR3, the DNA is TGTGCCAGCAGAAGGACAGGGGATAACGATCAGCCCCAGCATTTT. This translates into CASRRTGDNDQPQHF.

The CDR3 DNA reads as TGTGCCATCAGTGATATAGTTGGCGGGGGTGGTAGTTGGACCCAGTACTTC. This sequence encodes CAISDIVGGGGSWTQYF. The chain recombines TRBV10-3 with TRBJ2-5; 7 bases match TRBD2. Germline-derived CDR1 and CDR2 are ENHRY and SYGVKD. The CDR3 has 17 amino acids. V trimming: 3 bases; J trimming: 7 bases; junction bases outside the gene matches: 17.

On this clone itself: Germline is not matched at one junction end, which may reflect a read error. The chain is built from TRBV2 and TRBJ1-2; 7 bases align to TRBD1. The germline V gene has CDR1 SNHLY and CDR2 FYNNEI. The CDR3 spans 10 residues. The CDR3 here is CASTLGTANF. CDR3 nucleotides: TGTGCCAGCACCCTCGGGACAGCAAACTTC. The whole variable domain, remainder taken from reference TRBV2 and TRBJ1-2, is EPEVTQTPSHQVTQMGQEVILRCVPISNHLYFYWYRQILGQKVEFLVSFYNNEISEKSEIFDDQFSVERPDGSNFTLKIRSTKLEDSAMYFCASTLGTANFGSGTRLTVV.

The genes are TRBV29-1 and TRBJ1-1, with D possibly TRBD1 on 6 matching bases. Trimming removed 0 bases from V and 0 bases from J, with 11 bases in between. CDR3 size: 15 residues. Germline-derived CDR1 and CDR2 are SQVTM and ANQGSEA. CDR3 bases: TGCAGCGTTGAAGAAAGGGACATCATGAACACTGAAGCTTTCTTT. Translation gives CSVEERDIMNTEAFF.

This clone counts as medium-sized (0.01 to 0.1%). V gene TRBV7-2 combines with J gene TRBJ2-7; possible D gene TRBD2, 6 bases. Trimming removed 1 base at V and 2 bases at J, with 18 bases between. CDR1 is SGHTA and CDR2 is FQGNSA in the germline V gene. The CDR3 is made up of 17 amino acids. The CDR3 spells CASSLGGGASGPYEQYF. DNA of the CDR3: TGTGCCAGCAGCTTAGGGGGCGGGGCCTCTGGCCCCTACGAGCAGTACTTC.

This rearrangement joins TRBV5-4 to TRBJ2-4, with D possibly being TRBD1 (6 bases). From germline, CDR1 is SGHNT and CDR2 YYREEE (reference sequence). V lost 4 bases, J lost 0 bases, and 11 bases lay in between. The CDR3 consists of 15 residues. In DNA form, the CDR3 reads TGTGCCAGCAGCCGAGGGGGAATAGCCAAAAACATTCAGTACTTC. Encoded protein: CASSRGGIAKNIQYF.

V and J are TRBV4-2 and TRBJ1-1; the D gene is possibly TRBD1 (5 bases). From germline, CDR1 is LGHNA and CDR2 YNFKEQ. The CDR3 runs 16 residues. V was trimmed by 0 bases and J by 6 bases, leaving 17 bases between them. DNA of the CDR3: TGTGCCAGCAGCCAAGATGAGGGGTTCCAGTCGGCTGAAGCTTTCTTT. Translation gives CASSQDEGFQSAEAFF.

The chain is built from TRBV25-1 and TRBJ1-3; 8 bases fit TRBD1. Trimming removed 5 bases from V and 8 bases from J; junction bases left unmatched: 8. This CDR3 region has 14 residues. Germline V gene data show CDR1 as MGHDK and CDR2 as SYGVNS. The chain's CDR3 is CASSLAGGDHTIYF. The CDR3 DNA reads TGTGCCAGCAGTCTGGCAGGGGGCGATCACACCATATATTTT.

This CDR3 is CASSLQLDSYEQYF. Written as DNA, the CDR3 is TGTGCCAGCAGCTTACAACTGGACTCCTACGAGCAGTACTTC. The rearrangement links TRBV13 to TRBJ2-7, with D uncertain. The V and J ends lost 2 bases and 0 bases respectively, with 8 bases between them. Germline V gene data show CDR1 as PRHDT and CDR2 as FYEKMQ (reference sequence). The CDR3 runs 14 residues.